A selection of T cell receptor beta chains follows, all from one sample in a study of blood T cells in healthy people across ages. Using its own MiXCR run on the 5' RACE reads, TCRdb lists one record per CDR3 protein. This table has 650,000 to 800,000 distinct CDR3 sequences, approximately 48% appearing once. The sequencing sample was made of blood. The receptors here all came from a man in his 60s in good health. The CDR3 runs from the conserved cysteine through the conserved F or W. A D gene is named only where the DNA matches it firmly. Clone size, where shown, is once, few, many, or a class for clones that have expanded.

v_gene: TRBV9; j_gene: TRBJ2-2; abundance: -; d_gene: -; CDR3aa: CASSVEQGRVGGELFF; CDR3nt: TGTGCCAGCAGCGTAGAACAGGGTAGAGTCGGCGGGGAGCTGTTTTTT
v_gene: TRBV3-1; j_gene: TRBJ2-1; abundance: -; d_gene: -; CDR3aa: CASSQGGFLGEQFF; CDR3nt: TGTGCCAGCAGCCAAGGGGGTTTCCTCGGTGAGCAGTTCTTC
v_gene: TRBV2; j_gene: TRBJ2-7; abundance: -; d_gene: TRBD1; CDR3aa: CASSGDRTHYEQYF; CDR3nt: TGTGCCAGCAGTGGGGACAGGACCCACTACGAGCAGTACTTC
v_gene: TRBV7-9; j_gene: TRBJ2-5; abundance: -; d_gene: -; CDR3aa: CASSLPLTGFQETQYF; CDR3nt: TGTGCCAGCAGCTTACCTCTCACAGGGTTCCAAGAGACCCAGTACTTC
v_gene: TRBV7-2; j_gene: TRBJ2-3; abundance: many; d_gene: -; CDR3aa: CASSLRLSTDTQYF; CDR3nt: TGTGCCAGCAGCTTACGACTTAGCACAGATACGCAGTATTTT
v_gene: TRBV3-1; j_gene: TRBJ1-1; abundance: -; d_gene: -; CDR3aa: CASSQAPANTEAFF; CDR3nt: TGTGCCAGCAGCCAAGCCCCCGCGAACACTGAAGCTTTCTTT
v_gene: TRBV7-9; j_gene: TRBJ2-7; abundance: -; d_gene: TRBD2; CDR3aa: CASSLKGTSGSYEQYF; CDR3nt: TGTGCCAGCAGCTTAAAGGGGACTAGCGGATCCTACGAGCAGTACTTC
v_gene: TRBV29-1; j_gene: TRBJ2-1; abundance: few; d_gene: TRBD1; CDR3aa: CSVGTTGGLYNEQFF; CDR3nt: TGCAGCGTTGGAACCACAGGGGGCTTATACAATGAGCAGTTCTTC
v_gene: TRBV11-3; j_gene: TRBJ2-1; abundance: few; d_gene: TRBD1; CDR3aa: CASSPDGGQTINEQFF; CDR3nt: TGTGCCAGCAGCCCCGATGGGGGACAGACGATCAATGAGCAGTTCTTC
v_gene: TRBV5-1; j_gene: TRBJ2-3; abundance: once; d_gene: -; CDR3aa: CASSPSFSGSSTDTQYF; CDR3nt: TGCGCCAGCAGCCCCTCCTTTTCGGGTAGCAGCACAGATACGCAGTATTTT
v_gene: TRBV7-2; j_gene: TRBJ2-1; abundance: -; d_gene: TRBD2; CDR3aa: CASSLVLGLAGPQETQFF; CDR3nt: TGTGCCAGCAGCCTAGTACTGGGACTAGCGGGTCCCCAAGAGACCCAGTTCTTC
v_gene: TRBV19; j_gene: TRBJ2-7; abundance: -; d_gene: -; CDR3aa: CASSEYEGRAQNEQYF; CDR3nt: TGTGCCAGTAGCGAATACGAGGGCAGGGCCCAAAACGAGCAGTACTTC
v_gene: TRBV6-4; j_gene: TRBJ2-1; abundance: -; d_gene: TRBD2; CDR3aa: CASSGGSGTYNEQFF; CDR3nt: TGTGCCAGCAGTGGCGGGAGCGGAACATACAATGAGCAGTTCTTC
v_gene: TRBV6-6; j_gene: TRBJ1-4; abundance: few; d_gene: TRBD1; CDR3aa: CASSTGTGNEKLFF; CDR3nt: TGTGCCAGCAGTACCGGGACAGGGAATGAAAAACTGTTTTTT
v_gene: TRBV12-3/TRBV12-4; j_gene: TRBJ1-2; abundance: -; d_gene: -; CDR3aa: CASSPVRTDLHGYTF; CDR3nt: TGTGCCAGCAGTCCTGTAAGGACAGACCTCCATGGCTACACCTTC
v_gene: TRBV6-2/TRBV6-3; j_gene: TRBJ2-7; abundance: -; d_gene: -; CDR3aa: CASSYSVLPAGSHEQYF; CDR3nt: TGTGCCAGCAGTTACTCAGTTCTCCCGGCGGGAAGCCACGAGCAGTACTTC
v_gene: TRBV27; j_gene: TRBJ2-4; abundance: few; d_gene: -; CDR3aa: CATRRSGALAKNIQYF; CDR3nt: TGTGCCACCCGGAGGTCGGGAGCCTTAGCCAAAAACATTCAGTACTTC
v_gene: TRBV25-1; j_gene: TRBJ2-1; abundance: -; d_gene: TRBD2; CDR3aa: CASSDFGDYEQFF; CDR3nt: TGTGCCAGCAGTGATTTCGGGGACTACGAGCAGTTCTTC